The rows below give T cell receptor beta chains drawn from one sample of a study of control samples from healthy donors and cancer patients. Some clones are missing from TCRdb's copy, which holds only in-frame ones; the method was immunoSEQ multiplex PCR. Of 65,000 to 90,000 clones in the sample, roughly 89% are singletons; the top ten hold about 9.5%. Sample: PBMCs. The receptor source for this set is a woman in her fifties or sixties with colorectal cancer. CDR3s include the opening cysteine and the closing phenylalanine or tryptophan. Fields, in order: V gene, D gene, clone size, J gene, CDR3 DNA, CDR3 protein. The D gene is left open where the match is weak. Only part of the rows carry a size: once, few, many, or a class if the clone is expanded.

TRBV30	-	-	TRBJ1-3	TGTGCCTGGAGTGTACGAGGGAACTCTGGAAACACCATATATTTT	CAWSVRGNSGNTIYF
TRBV3-1/TRBV3-2	TRBD2	-	TRBJ2-1	TGTGCCAGCAGCTCCCGGGGGGCCTACAATGAGCAGTTCTTC	CASSSRGAYNEQFF
TRBV20-1	-	-	TRBJ1-4	TGCAGTGCCAGCTCTAGCGATACGGTGTTTTTT	CSASSSDTVFF
TRBV6-1	TRBD1	-	TRBJ1-5	TGTGCCAGCACTGAAAGGAGGGGAGGGGGCGCGAGCAATCAGCCCCAGCATTTT	CASTERRGGGASNQPQHF
TRBV2	TRBD2	-	TRBJ2-2	TGTGCCAGCAGTGCCCCCGTCCCGGGACTAGCGGGGGGCCAGAACACCGGGGAGCTGTTTTTT	CASSAPVPGLAGGQNTGELFF
TRBV7-9	-	-	TRBJ1-2	TGTGCCAGCAGCTTGCATAATTTAGGGGCTGCAGATGGCTACACCTTC	CASSLHNLGAADGYTF
TRBV24-1	-	-	TRBJ1-4	TGTGCCACCAGTGCCGAAGGCCGGGTACTGTTTTTT	CATSAEGRVLFF
TRBV6-1	-	once	TRBJ2-5	TGTGCCAGCAGTGAGCAGGGTTCCCAAGAGACCCAGTACTTC	CASSEQGSQETQYF
TRBV9	-	-	TRBJ1-2	TGTGCCAGCAGCGTTACTACAGGGAGCTATGGCTACACCTTC	CASSVTTGSYGYTF
TRBV24-1	-	-	TRBJ2-1	TGTGCCACCAGTGATCCCAGGGGGGAAAGGGGCTCCTACAATGAGCAGTTCTTC	CATSDPRGERGSYNEQFF
TRBV10-3	-	-	TRBJ1-2	TGTGCCATCAGTGAGTCTTCGAACTCCCCGGGGGACCCAACTTCCTATGGCTACACCTTC	CAISESSNSPGDPTSYGYTF
TRBV7-8	TRBD2	-	TRBJ2-3	TGTGCCAGCAGCTTGAGTCGGGCGGGGGGACTCACAGATACGCAGTATTTT	CASSLSRAGGLTDTQYF
TRBV20-1	-	-	TRBJ1-5	TGCAGTGCAAGTGATAGAGCCCGGTATAGCAATCAGCCCCAGCATTTT	CSASDRARYSNQPQHF
TRBV6-5	-	-	TRBJ2-1	TGTGCCAGCAGTTACAGGGGCAGCTCCTACAATGAGCAGTTCTTC	CASSYRGSSYNEQFF
TRBV18	TRBD1	-	TRBJ1-2	TGTGCCAGCTCACCACGAGCTCCGGACAGGGGGCACTTTAACTATGGCTACACCTTC	CASSPRAPDRGHFNYGYTF
TRBV19	-	few	TRBJ1-3	TGTGTACCTGGAAACACCATATATTTT	CVPGNTIYF
TRBV20-1	TRBD2	-	TRBJ2-2	TGCAGTGCTAGAGAAGCGGGGCGGCTGTTTTTT	CSAREAGRLFF
TRBV7-9	-	-	TRBJ1-4	TGTGCCAGCAGCATCGGACAGCACCCTTTTGAAAAACTGTTTTTT	CASSIGQHPFEKLFF
TRBV27	-	once	TRBJ1-1	TGTGCCAGCAGTACGACAGTGAACACTGAAGCTTTCTTT	CASSTTVNTEAFF
TRBV6-5	TRBD1	-	TRBJ2-6	TGTGCCAGCACCGCGACAGGGGCAGGGGCCAACGTCCTGACTTTC	CASTATGAGANVLTF
TRBV5-8	-	-	TRBJ2-2	TGTGCCAGCACCCAGGGACAAACCTTCACCGGGGAGCTGTTTTTT	CASTQGQTFTGELFF
TRBV9	TRBD2	-	TRBJ2-3	TGTGCCAGCAGCGTAGCTATTAGCGGGGTTACAGATACGCAGTATTTT	CASSVAISGVTDTQYF
TRBV20-1	-	-	TRBJ1-1	TGCAGTGCTAGTAGTTCCGTATTTCGGGTGGACACTGAAGCTTTCTTT	CSASSSVFRVDTEAFF
TRBV7-8	-	-	TRBJ2-3	TGTGCCAGCAGCCCTCGGACCTTCACAGATACGCAGTATTTT	CASSPRTFTDTQYF
TRBV5-1	TRBD1	-	TRBJ2-2	TGCGCCAGCAGCTTGGTCGGACAGGGAAGCGGGGAGCTGTTTTTT	CASSLVGQGSGELFF
TRBV2	-	-	TRBJ2-1	TGTGCCTCAAGGGGTCCTGAGCAGTTCTTC	CASRGPEQFF
TRBV7-2	-	-	TRBJ1-6	TGTGCCAGCAGCTCCAGGGTTTCACCCCTCCACTTT	CASSSRVSPLHF
TRBV2	-	-	TRBJ1-6	TGTGCCAGCAGTGAATCGGGGGTTAGTTCACCCCTCCACTTT	CASSESGVSSPLHF
TRBV10-3	-	once	TRBJ1-1	TGTGCCATCAGGACGACAACTTCCACTGAAGCTTTCTTT	CAIRTTTSTEAFF
TRBV24-1	-	-	TRBJ1-5	TGTGCCACCAGTTCGGGATTCCATCAGCCCCAGCATTTT	CATSSGFHQPQHF
TRBV5-1	TRBD1	-	TRBJ2-5	TGCGCCAGCAGCGCGGACAGGGGGGGAGAGACCCAGTACTTC	CASSADRGGETQYF
TRBV12-5	-	-	TRBJ2-3	TGTGCTAGTGGTTTGGTACGAGGTAGCGTCGATACGCAGTATTTT	CASGLVRGSVDTQYF
TRBV28	-	-	TRBJ1-5	TGTGCCAGCAGGGGGGGCACCAGCAATCAGCCCCAGCATTTT	CASRGGTSNQPQHF
TRBV10-3	-	-	TRBJ1-6	TGTGCCATCAGTGCGGCAGATAATTCACCCCTCCACTTT	CAISAADNSPLHF
TRBV5-6	-	-	TRBJ1-1	TGTGCCAGCAGCTCCCCGCTTGGGGGGGGGAACACTGAAGCTTTCTTT	CASSSPLGGGNTEAFF
TRBV7-9	TRBD1	-	TRBJ1-1	TGTGCCAGCAGTAGACAGGGGTTTGGGAACACTGAAGCTTTCTTT	CASSRQGFGNTEAFF
TRBV7-2	TRBD1	-	TRBJ1-2	TGTGCCAGCAGCTCGACCGGACAGGAATCGGGTGGCTACACCTTC	CASSSTGQESGGYTF
TRBV5-4	TRBD2	-	TRBJ2-3	TGTGCCAGCAGGAGGTACGGGGGGGCCTGGGATACGCAGTATTTT	CASRRYGGAWDTQYF
TRBV5-6	-	-	TRBJ1-5	TGTGCCAGCAGCTCCCTCGGAGTGAGCAATCAGCCCCAGCATTTT	CASSSLGVSNQPQHF
TRBV24-1	TRBD1	once	TRBJ2-5	TGTGCCACCAGTGATTACGGACAGGGCCAAGAGACCCAGTACTTC	CATSDYGQGQETQYF
TRBV14	-	-	TRBJ2-5	TGTGCCAGCAGCCAAGATCACATCCGTCAAGAGACCCAGTACTTC	CASSQDHIRQETQYF
TRBV3-1/TRBV3-2	-	-	TRBJ1-5	TGTGCCAGCAGCCAAGATCGGACAGTGGATCAGCCCCAGCATTTT	CASSQDRTVDQPQHF
TRBV6-2/TRBV6-3	TRBD1	once	TRBJ1-2	TGTGCCAGCAGTTCATCGATCCGGGACAGGGTCACCGGCTACACCTTC	CASSSSIRDRVTGYTF
TRBV12-5	-	-	TRBJ1-6	TGTGCTAGTGGCCCGGGCCAAGGGGGTGTTTCACCCCTCCACTTT	CASGPGQGGVSPLHF
TRBV5-1	-	-	TRBJ1-2	TGCGCCCGCAGCGGGGCCGGGGGGGAGGGCTACACCTTC	CARSGAGGEGYTF
TRBV6-2/TRBV6-3	TRBD1	once	TRBJ2-2	TGTGCCAGCAGCCCCGTTGGACAGGGGGCGTCTTGGAACACCGGGGAGCTGTTTTTT	CASSPVGQGASWNTGELFF
TRBV5-1	-	once	TRBJ1-3	TGCGCCAGCAGCTTGGCTGGCTCTGGAAACACCATATATTTT	CASSLAGSGNTIYF
TRBV7-2	-	-	TRBJ2-6	TGTGCCAGCAGCTTAAGCCGGGACACCTCCCCTGGGGCCAACGTCCTGACTTTC	CASSLSRDTSPGANVLTF
TRBV18	-	-	TRBJ1-1	TGTGCCAGCTCACCACGACAGGCGGGGAACACTGAAGCTTTCTTT	CASSPRQAGNTEAFF
TRBV24-1	TRBD1	-	TRBJ1-5	TGTGCCACCAGTGATCCACAGGGGGATCAGCCCCAGCATTTT	CATSDPQGDQPQHF
TRBV10-1	-	few	TRBJ1-3	TGCGCCAGCAGAGAGGACACGAGATCAAACACCATATATTTT	CASREDTRSNTIYF
TRBV6-4	TRBD1	-	TRBJ1-2	TGTGCCAGCAGTGACTGGGGACAGTCTAACTATGGCTACACCTTC	CASSDWGQSNYGYTF
TRBV7-2	-	-	TRBJ2-3	TGTGCCAGCAGCTTCCGGGGTGGGTTCACAGATACGCAGTATTTT	CASSFRGGFTDTQYF
TRBV28	-	-	TRBJ1-5	TGTGCCAGCAGTACCCGGCCCCTTAGCAATCAGCCCCAGCATTTT	CASSTRPLSNQPQHF
TRBV5-1	TRBD1	-	TRBJ2-3	TGCGCCAGCAGTACCGCCGGGACAGTGAGCACAGATACGCAGTATTTT	CASSTAGTVSTDTQYF